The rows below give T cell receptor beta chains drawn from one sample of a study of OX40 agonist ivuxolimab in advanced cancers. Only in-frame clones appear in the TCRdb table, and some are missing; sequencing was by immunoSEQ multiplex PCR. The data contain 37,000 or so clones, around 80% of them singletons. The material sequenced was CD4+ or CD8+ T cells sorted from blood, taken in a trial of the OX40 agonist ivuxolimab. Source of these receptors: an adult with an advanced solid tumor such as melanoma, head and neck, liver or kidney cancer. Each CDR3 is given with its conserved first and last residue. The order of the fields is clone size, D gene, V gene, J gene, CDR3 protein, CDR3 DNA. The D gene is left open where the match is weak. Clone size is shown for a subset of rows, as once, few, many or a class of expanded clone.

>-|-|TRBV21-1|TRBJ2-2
CASSKGGEVGELFF
TGTGCCAGCAGCAAAGGCGGGGAGGTCGGGGAGCTGTTTTTT
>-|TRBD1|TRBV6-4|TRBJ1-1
CASNDPQGMTFF
TGTGCCAGCAACGACCCACAGGGGATGACTTTCTTT
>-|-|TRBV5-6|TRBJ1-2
CASSLEQARYGYTF
TGTGCCAGCAGCTTGGAACAGGCCCGCTATGGCTACACCTTC
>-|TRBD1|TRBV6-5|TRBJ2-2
CASSYGQGITGELFF
TGTGCCAGCAGTTATGGACAGGGAATCACCGGGGAGCTGTTTTTT
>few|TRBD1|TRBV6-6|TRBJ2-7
CASSYSGQFYEQYF
TGTGCCAGCAGTTACTCGGGACAGTTCTACGAGCAGTACTTC
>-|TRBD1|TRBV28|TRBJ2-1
CASSPPRTGSNNEQFF
TGTGCCAGCAGTCCACCCCGGACAGGGTCTAACAATGAGCAGTTCTTC
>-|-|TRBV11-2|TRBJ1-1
CASSPRPDSGAEAFF
TGTGCCAGCAGCCCAAGACCCGACTCGGGGGCTGAAGCTTTCTTT
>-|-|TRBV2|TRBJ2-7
CASSETGLSSYEQYF
TGTGCCAGCAGTGAAACGGGACTCAGCTCCTACGAGCAGTACTTC
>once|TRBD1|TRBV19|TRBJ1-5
CASSNQDRSNQPQHF
TGTGCCAGTAGTAATCAGGACAGGAGCAATCAGCCCCAGCATTTT
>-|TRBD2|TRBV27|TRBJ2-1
CASRQWGGLAGGSSYNEQFF
TGTGCCAGCAGACAATGGGGTGGACTAGCGGGAGGTAGCTCCTACAATGAGCAGTTCTTC
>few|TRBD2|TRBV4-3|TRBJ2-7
CASSQGRGGYEQYF
TGCGCCAGCAGCCAAGGGCGGGGGGGTTACGAGCAGTACTTC
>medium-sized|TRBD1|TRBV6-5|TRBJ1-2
CASRSTGGSGYGYTF
TGTGCCAGCAGATCTACAGGGGGCTCTGGCTATGGCTACACCTTC
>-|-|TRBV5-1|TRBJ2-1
CASSLDAGTYNEQFF
TGCGCCAGCAGCTTGGACGCAGGCACGTACAATGAGCAGTTCTTC
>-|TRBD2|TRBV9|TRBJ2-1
CASSVLGLASNEQFF
TGTGCCAGCAGCGTATTAGGACTAGCGAGCAATGAGCAGTTCTTC
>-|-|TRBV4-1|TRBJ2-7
CASTKGGLGTDEQYF
TGCGCCAGCACCAAGGGGGGCTTGGGAACCGACGAGCAGTACTTC
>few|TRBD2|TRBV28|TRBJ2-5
CASSLLSGRETQYF
TGTGCCAGCAGTTTATTGAGCGGGAGAGAGACCCAGTACTTC
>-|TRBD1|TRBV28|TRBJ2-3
CASSLEAGGRTDTQYF
TGTGCCAGCAGTTTAGAGGCAGGGGGCCGCACAGATACGCAGTATTTT